Following are 23 T cell receptor beta chains from one sample sequenced in a study of early T cells in non-severe SARS-CoV-2 infection. A single record per CDR3 protein comes from TCRdb applying MiXCR to the 5' RACE reads. The repertoire holds 24,000 or so distinct CDR3 sequences, with about 4.4% as singletons. The sequenced sample was whole blood. Receptor source: an adult who was a healthcare worker with PCR-confirmed SARS-CoV-2 infection or an uninfected control (not recorded which).

This clonotype was counted at least ten times. The V and J genes are TRBV7-2 and TRBJ1-4; 9 bases line up with TRBD1. Germline V gene sequence: CDR1 SGHTA, CDR2 FQGNSA. The CDR3 covers 14 residues. The ends lost 6 bases at V and 8 bases at J; junction bases unmatched: 7. The CDR3 DNA is TGTGCCAGCAGAACCACAGGGGGCGTCGAAAAACTGTTTTTT. Its translation is CASRTTGGVEKLFF.

This clonotype was detected many times. The chain carries TRBV7-9 and TRBJ2-7; D perhaps matches TRBD1 (6 bases). V shed 4 bases and J shed 5 bases, with 15 bases lying between them. Germline assignment: CDR1 SEHNR and CDR2 FQNEAQ (reference sequence). The CDR3 loop spans 14 amino acids. The chain's CDR3 is CASSWVQGSDEQYF. The CDR3 DNA sequence: TGTGCCAGCAGCTGGGTTCAGGGGAGCGACGAGCAGTACTTC.

By sample share, this clonotype is medium-sized. The chain recombines TRBV7-2 with TRBJ2-3; D may be TRBD2 (7 bases). V shed 3 bases and J shed 4 bases, with 14 bases lying between them. This CDR3 spans 15 amino acids. Germline assignment: CDR1 SGHTA and CDR2 FQGNSA. DNA for the CDR3: TGTGCCAGCAGCTTGGGGGGGGCGGGCGCAGATACGCAGTATTTT. Translation: CASSLGGAGADTQYF.

This clonotype appeared a few times. The V gene is TRBV6-4, the J gene TRBJ2-1; the D is unclear. This CDR3 has 13 residues. V was cut by 0 bases and J by 4 bases, with 4 bases left in between. Germline V lookup: CDR1 MRHNA, CDR2 SNTAGT. The CDR3 protein is CASSDSGYNEQFF. CDR3 bases: TGTGCCAGCAGTGACTCAGGGTACAATGAGCAGTTCTTC.

This clonotype was counted only a few times. The chain combines TRBV14 with TRBJ2-7; 12 bases fit TRBD2. Germline V gene data show CDR1 as SGHDN and CDR2 as FVKESK. The V gene end was trimmed by 4 bases and the J gene end by 1 base; junction bases not matched to a gene: 11. The CDR3 consists of 18 residues. In DNA form, the CDR3 reads TGTGCCAGCAGCCCCATGACTAGCGGGAGCCCCAGGTCCTACGAGCAGTACTTC. This gives the protein CASSPMTSGSPRSYEQYF.

The sample holds a few counts of this clonotype. The gene calls are TRBV6-6 and TRBJ1-5, with a weak D call TRBD1 (5 bases). The CDR3 is 15 residues long. Germline V gene lookup returns CDR1 MNHNY and CDR2 SVGAGI (reference sequence). V was pared by 8 bases and J by 5 bases, with 19 bases between. The CDR3 coding sequence is TGTGCCAGCGCCCTTTACAGGAGTCGGGATCAGCCCCAGCATTTT. Protein sequence: CASALYRSRDQPQHF.

This clonotype was seen at least ten times. The chain uses TRBV5-4 and TRBJ2-1; 9 bases are shared with TRBD1. Germline V gene lookup returns CDR1 SGHNT and CDR2 YYREEE (reference sequence). CDR3 size: 15 residues. V shed 3 bases and J 6 bases; nucleotides not matched to a gene: 7. CDR3 nucleotides: TGTGCCAGCAGCTCACAGGGGGCTGGGGTCAATGAGCAGTTCTTC. Protein product: CASSSQGAGVNEQFF.

This clonotype was counted ten times or more. The rearrangement links TRBV7-9 to TRBJ2-7, with D unresolved. V dropped 7 bases and J dropped 5 bases, with 15 bases sitting between them. This CDR3 has 13 amino acids. Germline V CDR1 and CDR2: SEHNR, FQNEAQ (reference sequence). Written as DNA, the CDR3 is TGTGCCAGCAATCTTTATGGGGTCCACGAGCAGTACTTC. Its protein is CASNLYGVHEQYF.

This clonotype has at least ten counts. Here the CDR3 reads CASSLGTIGAGQETQYF. The DNA of the CDR3 is TGCGCCAGCAGCTTGGGGACTATAGGAGCGGGGCAAGAGACCCAGTACTTC. The V call is TRBV5-1, the J call TRBJ2-5; TRBD2 agrees at 7 bases. Losses at the gene ends were 0 bases for V and 2 bases for J; bases not matched to a gene: 10. Germline V gene data show CDR1 as SGHRS and CDR2 as YFSETQ. The CDR3 length is 17 residues.

V gene TRBV5-5 combines with J gene TRBJ2-5, with 7 bases fitting TRBD1. The V segment lost 3 bases and the J segment 5 bases; nucleotides outside the gene matches: 7. The germline gives CDR1 SGHKS, CDR2 YYEKEE (reference sequence). The CDR3 contains 14 residues. The CDR3 DNA reads TGTGCCAGCAGCTCCCGACAGGGTATGGAGACCCAGTACTTC. Translation: CASSSRQGMETQYF.

The chain uses TRBV5-1 and TRBJ1-1, with 8 bases identical to TRBD1. Germline loops: CDR1 SGHRS, CDR2 YFSETQ. The CDR3 totals 14 residues. V lost 4 bases to trimming and J lost 1 base; unmatched junction nucleotides: 3. The CDR3 DNA reads TGCGCCAGCAGCAGGACAGGGCAGAACACTGAAGCTTTCTTT. Translation: CASSRTGQNTEAFF.

This clonotype was counted at least ten times. V gene TRBV27 combines with J gene TRBJ2-1; the D is unclear. CDR3 length: 13 amino acids. From germline, CDR1 is MNHEY and CDR2 SMNVEV (reference sequence). V was trimmed by 2 bases and J by 4 bases, leaving 6 bases between them. The CDR3 bases are TGTGCCAGCAGTTTAATGCCGTACAATGAGCAGTTCTTC. Its translation: CASSLMPYNEQFF.

This clonotype was seen many times. This chain uses TRBV20-1 with TRBJ2-7; 8 nucleotides line up with TRBD1. The CDR3 is 14 residues long. The germline CDR1 and CDR2 sequences are DFQATT and SNEGSKA (reference sequence). Trimming took 4 bases from V and 5 from J; bases not matched to a gene: 10. Here the CDR3 DNA reads TGCAGTGCTACTAAAGGACAGGGCAACCACGAGCAGTACTTC. Its translation: CSATKGQGNHEQYF.

At least ten counts were recorded for this clonotype. The junction departs from the called germline gene at one end, perhaps through a read error. The J gene is TRBJ2-4, the V gene TRBV7-2; TRBD2 matches 12 bases. This CDR3 is 13 amino acids long. Germline V gene lookup returns CDR1 SGHTA and CDR2 FQGNSA. The CDR3 nucleotides are TGTGCCAGCAGCCCCTGGACTAGCGGGATGCTGGGCTTC. Encoded protein: CASSPWTSGMLGF.

This clonotype showed up many times. The rearrangement uses TRBV5-1 and TRBJ2-6; D remains unclear. The CDR3 loop spans 15 amino acids. CDR1 and CDR2 from the germline V gene are SGHRS and YFSETQ. V lost 0 bases and J lost 0, with 4 bases in between. The CDR3 bases are TGCGCCAGCAGCTTGGGTGGCTCTGGGGCCAACGTCCTGACTTTC. Translation gives CASSLGGSGANVLTF.

This clonotype occurred many times. This rearrangement joins TRBV15 to TRBJ2-3; tentatively, D is TRBD1 (8 bases). Germline V CDR1 and CDR2: LNHNV, YYDKDF (reference sequence). The length of the CDR3 is 20 residues. The V end was cut by 0 bases, the J end by 5 bases, with 27 bases between. Written as DNA, the CDR3 is TGTGCCACCAGCAGAGATCGTACAGGGGGAAGTCTAGCGGCCTTAGATACGCAGTATTTT. Residues: CATSRDRTGGSLAALDTQYF.

This clonotype was seen repeatedly, ten times or more. V usage is TRBV12-3 or TRBV12-4 and J usage is TRBJ2-7; D is unresolved. The CDR3 consists of 12 residues. V shed 6 bases and J shed 2 bases, with 8 bases lying between them. The CDR3 loop is CASSALAYEQYF. The CDR3 DNA follows: TGTGCCAGCAGCGCCCTCGCCTACGAGCAGTACTTC.

The chain uses TRBV29-1 and TRBJ2-5; TRBD1 matches at 8 bases. Germline trimming cut 6 bases from V and 2 bases from J; bases unmatched to any gene: 5. The CDR3 is made up of 13 amino acids. Per germline, CDR1 SQVTM and CDR2 ANQGSEA. The CDR3 loop is CSVARTGQETQYF. The CDR3 region has the DNA TGCAGCGTGGCCAGGACAGGGCAAGAGACCCAGTACTTC.

This clonotype was detected ten times or more. This chain links TRBV7-3 with TRBJ2-2; possible D gene TRBD1, 5 bases. Per germline, CDR1 SGHTA and CDR2 FQGTGA. This CDR3 comprises 17 residues. V was pared by 3 bases and J by 5 bases, with 19 bases between. The CDR3 is CASSFVRGPPKTGELFF. CDR3 coding DNA: TGTGCCAGCAGCTTTGTTAGGGGTCCACCTAAAACCGGGGAGCTGTTTTTT.

This clonotype was counted ten times or more. The V call is TRBV9, the J call TRBJ1-6; D might be TRBD1 (6 bases). Trimming removed 4 bases at V and 0 bases at J, with 14 bases between. The V gene's germline CDR1 is SGDLS and CDR2 YYNGEE. This CDR3 has 17 amino acids. The CDR3 spells CASSRDIGCSYNSPLHF. CDR3 coding DNA: TGTGCCAGCAGCAGGGACATCGGGTGCTCCTATAATTCACCCCTCCACTTT.

This clonotype was found many times. The chain is built from TRBV14 and TRBJ2-3; D may be TRBD2 (6 bases). Trimming stripped 5 bases from V and 8 bases from J, with 17 bases between. The germline V gene has CDR1 SGHDN and CDR2 FVKESK. The CDR3 contains 14 residues. The CDR3 is CASSKNGGAGTQYF. DNA for the CDR3: TGTGCCAGCAGCAAAAACGGGGGAGCCGGTACGCAGTATTTT.

This clonotype appeared many times. CDR3 loop: CASSEAYTSVSSYNEQFF. In nucleotides, the CDR3 is TGTGCCAGCAGTGAAGCCTATACTAGCGTGAGCTCCTACAATGAGCAGTTCTTC. This sequence joins TRBV2 and TRBJ2-1, with TRBD2 identical over 7 bases. V gave up 0 bases and J gave up 0 bases; unmatched junction bases: 8. Germline CDR1 and CDR2: SNHLY and FYNNEI. The CDR3 spans 18 residues.

This clonotype was seen repeatedly, ten times or more. The genes are TRBV24-1 and TRBJ2-5, with D possibly matching TRBD2 (5 bases). There are 14 residues in the CDR3. Germline V gene data show CDR1 as KGHDR and CDR2 as SFDVKD. The V end was cut by 4 bases, the J end by 7 bases, with 15 bases between. For the CDR3, the DNA is TGTGCCACCAGTGACGCGGACTCACCCTGGACCCAGTACTTC. Its translation is CATSDADSPWTQYF.